A selection of T cell receptor beta chains follows, all from one sample in a study of CD8 T cells in Susac syndrome. TCRdb called the immunoSEQ multiplex PCR reads again in MiXCR, with one record for every CDR3 protein. This table holds 120,000 or so distinct CDR3 sequences, over 90% found once. The sample was CD4+ T cells from PBMCs. The receptor source for this set is a human donor with Susac syndrome. Each CDR3 is given with its conserved first and last residue. The order of the fields is V gene, clone size, D gene, J gene, CDR3 protein, CDR3 DNA. A D gene is named only where the DNA matches it firmly. Rows give clone size only sometimes, using once, few, many, or a class for an expanded clone.

TRBV20-1	NA	NA	TRBJ2-5	CSASQGFKETQYF	TGCAGTGCTAGTCAGGGTTTCAAGGAGACCCAGTACTTC
TRBV5-1	once	NA	TRBJ2-7	CASSRDETGSSYEQYF	TGCGCCAGCAGCCGTGACGAGACGGGGAGCTCCTACGAGCAGTACTTC
TRBV20-1	NA	NA	TRBJ2-5	CSAYRQQETQYF	TGCAGTGCATATAGACAGCAAGAGACCCAGTACTTC
TRBV6-1	once	TRBD1	TRBJ1-1	CASSPRDRGFDTEAFF	TGTGCCAGCAGTCCCCGGGACAGGGGTTTTGACACTGAAGCTTTCTTT
TRBV12-5	NA	TRBD2	TRBJ2-1	CASGLAGTSGRNEQFF	TGTGCTAGTGGTTTGGCAGGGACTAGCGGGAGGAATGAGCAGTTCTTC
TRBV29-1	NA	NA	TRBJ1-4	CSVVGTNEKLFF	TGCAGCGTAGTAGGGACTAATGAAAAACTGTTTTTT
TRBV6-2/TRBV6-3	NA	NA	TRBJ1-1	CASRSGGTEAFF	TGTGCCAGCAGGTCCGGTGGCACTGAAGCTTTCTTT
TRBV7-2	NA	NA	TRBJ2-5	CASSGGAKETQYF	TGTGCCAGCAGCGGCGGGGCCAAAGAGACCCAGTACTTC
TRBV5-1	once	NA	TRBJ2-1	CASSLDGSVGNEQFF	TGCGCCAGCAGCTTGGACGGGAGCGTGGGTAATGAGCAGTTCTTC
TRBV25-1	NA	NA	TRBJ1-2	CASSENSGLGYTF	TGTGCCAGCAGTGAAAACTCCGGCCTTGGCTACACCTTC
TRBV29-1	once	NA	TRBJ1-4	CSIRFGEKLFF	TGCAGCATACGATTCGGGGAAAAACTGTTTTTT
TRBV24-1	NA	NA	TRBJ2-3	CATSDPGAADTQYF	TGTGCCACCAGTGACCCCGGAGCAGCGGATACGCAGTATTTT
TRBV5-1	NA	TRBD1	TRBJ2-1	CASSQSGQSYNEQFF	TGCGCCAGCAGCCAATCGGGACAGTCCTACAATGAGCAGTTCTTC
TRBV5-1	NA	TRBD2	TRBJ2-1	CASSSYSGSKKQFF	TGCGCCAGCAGCTCCTATAGCGGGAGTAAAAAGCAGTTCTTC
TRBV5-1	NA	NA	TRBJ2-1	CASSLTGFNNEQFF	TGCGCCAGCAGCTTAACAGGGTTCAACAATGAGCAGTTCTTC
TRBV15	NA	NA	TRBJ2-1	CATSRAGANRNEQFF	TGTGCCACCAGCAGAGCGGGAGCTAACAGGAATGAGCAGTTCTTC
TRBV19	NA	NA	TRBJ1-2	CASSISSYGYTF	TGTGCCAGTAGTATATCCTCCTATGGCTACACCTTC
TRBV5-6	NA	TRBD2	TRBJ2-2	CASSFPGRGTTGELFF	TGTGCCAGCAGCTTCCCCGGGAGGGGGACCACCGGGGAGCTGTTTTTT
TRBV5-4	once	TRBD2	TRBJ2-1	CASSPTAKRGYNEQFF	TGTGCCAGCAGCCCGACGGCTAAGCGGGGGTACAATGAGCAGTTCTTC
TRBV5-4	NA	NA	TRBJ2-2	CASSSKLSGTGELFF	TGTGCCAGCAGTTCTAAGTTGTCCGGCACCGGGGAGCTGTTTTTT
TRBV6-5	NA	NA	TRBJ1-1	CASSYREGYMNTEAFF	TGTGCCAGCAGTTACCGGGAGGGATACATGAACACTGAAGCTTTCTTT
TRBV30	NA	NA	TRBJ2-7	CAWSAWVSSYEQYF	TGTGCCTGGAGTGCCTGGGTCAGCTCCTACGAGCAGTACTTC
TRBV6-5	NA	NA	TRBJ2-5	CASTPRDGETQYF	TGTGCCAGCACCCCCAGGGATGGGGAGACCCAGTACTTC
TRBV3-1	NA	TRBD1	TRBJ1-1	CASSQRDRVTEAFF	TGTGCCAGCAGCCAAAGGGACAGGGTGACTGAAGCTTTCTTT
TRBV29-1	NA	TRBD2	TRBJ2-3	CSVEVKAGLAGVAQYF	TGCAGCGTTGAAGTCAAGGCGGGACTAGCGGGAGTCGCGCAGTATTTT
TRBV5-4	NA	TRBD2	TRBJ2-5	CASSLPGLAGGETQYF	TGTGCCAGCAGCTTGCCGGGACTAGCGGGAGGGGAGACCCAGTACTTC
TRBV5-6	NA	TRBD2	TRBJ2-7	CASSLPSLAGGRVDEQYF	TGTGCCAGCAGCTTGCCGAGTTTAGCGGGAGGGCGTGTCGACGAGCAGTACTTC
TRBV7-8	NA	TRBD2	TRBJ2-1	CASSLRTSGRLGSYNEQFF	TGTGCCAGCAGCTTACGGACTAGCGGGAGGTTAGGCTCCTACAATGAGCAGTTCTTC
TRBV25-1	NA	TRBD2	TRBJ2-3	CASSALAVPPNGDTQYF	TGTGCCAGCAGCGCCCTAGCGGTTCCTCCCAACGGGGATACGCAGTATTTT
TRBV5-4	NA	NA	TRBJ2-6	CASSVGGANVLTF	TGTGCCAGCAGTGTCGGGGGGGCCAACGTCCTGACTTTC
TRBV10-3	NA	NA	TRBJ2-7	CAISSAGLTYEQYF	TGTGCCATCAGTTCCGCAGGGCTTACCTACGAGCAGTACTTC
TRBV20-1	NA	NA	TRBJ1-4	CSAGDGALNEKLFF	TGCAGTGCTGGGGACGGAGCCCTTAATGAAAAACTGTTTTTT
TRBV4-2	NA	NA	TRBJ2-2	CATRPTVDNTGELFF	TGTGCCACTCGCCCCACGGTCGACAACACCGGGGAGCTGTTTTTT
TRBV6-5	NA	NA	TRBJ2-7	CASNEQAVGEQYF	TGTGCCAGCAACGAACAGGCTGTTGGCGAGCAGTACTTC
TRBV12-3/TRBV12-4	once	TRBD2	TRBJ2-7	CASSPRGASSSYEQYF	TGTGCCAGCAGCCCGCGGGGGGCGTCGAGTAGTTACGAGCAGTACTTC
TRBV29-1	once	NA	TRBJ2-7	CSVAPRDANEQYF	TGCAGCGTCGCCCCCAGGGATGCCAACGAGCAGTACTTC
TRBV29-1	NA	NA	TRBJ1-1	CSVPPDPPGNTEAFF	TGCAGCGTGCCGCCTGACCCCCCGGGGAACACTGAAGCTTTCTTT
TRBV6-2/TRBV6-3	NA	NA	TRBJ2-4	CASLAKNIQYF	TGTGCCAGTCTGGCCAAAAACATTCAGTACTTC
TRBV28	NA	NA	TRBJ2-4	CASSPLLPPSRDADIQYF	TGTGCCAGCAGCCCCCTTCTACCACCTTCTCGGGACGCCGACATTCAGTACTTC
TRBV20-1	NA	NA	TRBJ2-7	CSAGGSYEQYF	TGCAGTGCGGGGGGCTCCTACGAGCAGTACTTC
TRBV5-6	NA	NA	TRBJ2-3	CASRRRISRGSTDTQYF	TGTGCCAGCAGGAGGCGGATCTCCCGGGGGAGCACAGATACGCAGTATTTT
TRBV2	NA	NA	TRBJ1-1	CASKGQTNTEAFF	TGTGCCAGCAAGGGACAAACGAACACTGAAGCTTTCTTT
TRBV6-2/TRBV6-3	NA	TRBD1	TRBJ2-2	CASSYTPQGAGELFF	TGTGCCAGCAGTTACACCCCGCAGGGGGCCGGGGAGCTGTTTTTT
TRBV11-2	once	NA	TRBJ1-1	CASSLSTAKSTEAFF	TGTGCCAGCAGCTTGTCAACCGCAAAGAGTACTGAAGCTTTCTTT
TRBV9	once	TRBD2	TRBJ2-1	CASSTRLAGFNEQFF	TGTGCCAGCAGCACCAGACTAGCGGGGTTCAATGAGCAGTTCTTC
TRBV19	NA	TRBD1	TRBJ1-5	CASRNRGGSNQPQHF	TGTGCCAGTCGAAACAGGGGTGGGAGCAATCAGCCCCAGCATTTT
TRBV20-1	NA	TRBD1	TRBJ1-2	CSAPSTGGYYGYTF	TGCAGTGCTCCCTCCACAGGGGGCTACTATGGCTACACCTTC
TRBV20-1	NA	NA	TRBJ2-5	CSAPWGETQYF	TGCAGTGCACCTTGGGGGGAGACCCAGTACTTC
TRBV24-1	NA	NA	TRBJ1-2	CATRGLDGYTF	TGTGCCACCAGGGGGCTGGATGGCTACACCTTC
TRBV7-9	NA	NA	TRBJ1-5	CASSLATDLGRSQPQHF	TGTGCCAGCAGCTTAGCCACAGACCTGGGAAGGAGTCAGCCCCAGCATTTT
TRBV10-3	NA	TRBD2	TRBJ2-2	CAISWKLAGGNTGELFF	TGTGCCATCAGCTGGAAACTCGCGGGAGGGAACACCGGGGAGCTGTTTTTT
TRBV20-1	NA	TRBD1	TRBJ1-1	CSAPGTGRDHTEAFF	TGCAGTGCTCCCGGGACAGGGAGAGATCACACTGAAGCTTTCTTT